The clone carrying this TCR beta chain was seen ten or more times. No antigen is known for it. Diagnosing involved the use of clinical symptoms, serum thyroxine and TRAb, thyroid ultrasound and orbital computed tomography. TCR beta CDR3 regions were amplified from RNA transcripts. HTBI primers were employed in a first-round RT-PCR of the TCR CDR3. TCRdb ran MiXCR on the multiplex PCR reads and lists one entry per CDR3 protein. The sample shows hundreds of thousands of distinct CDR3 sequences, roughly 13% of them seen only once. These data belong to a study of T cells in Graves' hyperthyroidism and ophthalmopathy. The V end was cut by 1 base, the J end by 3 bases, with 6 bases between. This CDR3 spans 14 amino acids. The V gene's germline CDR1 is SEHNR and CDR2 FQNEAQ (reference sequence). Study-wide results and limits: Through a model of 13 V-J features, ophthalmopathy was separated from stable hyperthyroidism.

This sequence joins TRBV7-9 and TRBJ1-4; no clear D gene. Sequenced input: blood. The TCR was taken from a man aged 45-60 years with Graves' ophthalmopathy. The DNA for the CDR3 is TGTGCCAGCAGCTTAGACGTGGCTAATGAAAAACTGTTTTTT. As protein: CASSLDVANEKLFF.